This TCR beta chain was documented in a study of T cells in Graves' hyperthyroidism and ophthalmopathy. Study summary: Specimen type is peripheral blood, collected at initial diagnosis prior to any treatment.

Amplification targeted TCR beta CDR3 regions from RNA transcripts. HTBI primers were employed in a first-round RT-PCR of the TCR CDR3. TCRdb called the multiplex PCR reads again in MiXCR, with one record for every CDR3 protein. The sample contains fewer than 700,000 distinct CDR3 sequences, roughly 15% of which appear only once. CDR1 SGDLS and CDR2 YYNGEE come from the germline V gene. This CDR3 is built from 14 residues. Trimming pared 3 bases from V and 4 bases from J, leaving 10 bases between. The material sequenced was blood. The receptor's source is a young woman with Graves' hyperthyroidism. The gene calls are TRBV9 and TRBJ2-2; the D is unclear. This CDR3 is CASSAGESTGELFF. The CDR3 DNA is TGTGCCAGCAGCGCTGGAGAGAGCACCGGGGAGCTGTTTTTT.